This T cell receptor (beta chain) originates from a study of blood T cell repertoires in COVID-19. At the level of the study: There were acute and convalescent COVID-19 samples, and they came from the United States, Italy and Spain. T cells, B-cell-depleted T cells, or PBMCs supplied cDNA or gDNA.

In the authors' workflow: The assay estimated nucleated cells by amplifying reference gene primers. Using immunoSEQ multiplex PCR, the repertoire was profiled, and TCRdb retains in-frame clones only, with some absent. For V, J and clone size, that table is used; D and trimming come from the DNA. The data contain roughly 200,000 clones, 85% to 90% of them singletons. This clone has only a few counts. Germline CDR1 SGHTA, CDR2 FQGNSA. The CDR3 spans 14 residues. V was clipped by 1 base and J by 2 bases, with 9 bases between them. In Cohort 3, a recovered donor had either two negative PCRs, clearance, or symptom resolution.

What was sequenced was PBMCs or T cells enriched from blood (not recorded which). The source is a man aged 25-45 years who had recovered from COVID-19. This chain links TRBV7-2 with TRBJ2-7, with TRBD1 as a possible D gene (6 bases). The CDR3 reads CASSLEGGPYEQYF. The CDR3 DNA follows: TGTGCCAGCAGCTTAGAAGGGGGACCCTACGAGCAGTACTTC.